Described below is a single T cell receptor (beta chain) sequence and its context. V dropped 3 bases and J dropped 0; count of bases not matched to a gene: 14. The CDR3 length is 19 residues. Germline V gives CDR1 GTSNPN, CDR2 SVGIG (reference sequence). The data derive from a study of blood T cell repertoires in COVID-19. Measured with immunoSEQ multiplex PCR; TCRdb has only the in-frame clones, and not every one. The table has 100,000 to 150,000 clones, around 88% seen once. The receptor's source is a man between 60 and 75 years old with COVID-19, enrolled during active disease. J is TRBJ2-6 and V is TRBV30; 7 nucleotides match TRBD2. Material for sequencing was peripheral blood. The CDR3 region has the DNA TGTGCCTGGAGGCGGGGGACGGGTGTCGGGGCCTCTGGGGCCAACGTCCTGACTTTC. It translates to CAWRRGTGVGASGANVLTF.